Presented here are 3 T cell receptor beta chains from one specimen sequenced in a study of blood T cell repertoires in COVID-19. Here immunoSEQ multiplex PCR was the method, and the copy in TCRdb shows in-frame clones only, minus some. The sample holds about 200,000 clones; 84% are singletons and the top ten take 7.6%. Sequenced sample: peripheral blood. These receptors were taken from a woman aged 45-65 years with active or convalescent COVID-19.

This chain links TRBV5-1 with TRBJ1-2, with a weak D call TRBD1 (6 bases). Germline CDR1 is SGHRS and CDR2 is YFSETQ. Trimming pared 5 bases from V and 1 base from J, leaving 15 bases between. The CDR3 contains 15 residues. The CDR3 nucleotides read TGCGCCAGCAGTAAACAGGGCACCAGTAACTATGGCTACACCTTC. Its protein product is CASSKQGTSNYGYTF.

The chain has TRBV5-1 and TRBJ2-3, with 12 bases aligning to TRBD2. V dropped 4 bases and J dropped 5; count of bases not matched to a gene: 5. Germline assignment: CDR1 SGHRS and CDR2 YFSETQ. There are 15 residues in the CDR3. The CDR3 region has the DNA TGCGCCAGCAGCCTAAGGACTAGCGGGATAGATACGCAGTATTTT. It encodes CASSLRTSGIDTQYF.

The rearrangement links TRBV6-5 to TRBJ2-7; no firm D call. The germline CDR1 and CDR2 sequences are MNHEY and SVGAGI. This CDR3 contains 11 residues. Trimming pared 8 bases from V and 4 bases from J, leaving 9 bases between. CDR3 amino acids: CASYSLYEQYF. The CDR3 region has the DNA TGTGCCAGCTATTCCCTATACGAGCAGTACTTC.